This T cell receptor beta chain was obtained from a study of shared clonotypes between healthy human individuals. Overall study results and limits: Only blood underwent sampling, and tissue repertoires likely differ. Across a handful of donors, naive CD4 shared about 5%, naive CD8 3.5% to 4%, memory CD4 2% to 2.5%, memory CD8 0.4% to 0.5%.

This CDR3 contains 13 residues. V was cut by 4 bases and J by 6 bases, with 12 bases left in between. Germline V gives CDR1 KGHSY, CDR2 FQNENV. On this clone: What it binds is not known.

Investigators spread the genomic DNA of each subset evenly over several immunoSEQ plates. As handled by the study authors: Because ImmunoSEQ provided only junction sequences with no quality scores, the filtering differed. The assay was immunoSEQ multiplex PCR, and TCRdb's table has in-frame clones only and misses some. From that table come the V and J calls and clone size; the DNA was used to work out D and trimming. The sample holds some 2,100,000 clones; around 95% are singletons and the top ten take more than 0.1%. The chain has TRBV16 and TRBJ1-2; D gene unclear. Sequences were obtained from naive CD4+ T cells sorted from blood. Subset indicated: CD45RA+ positively selected. This TCR was sampled from a man between 18 and 35 years old in good health. CDR3 nucleotide sequence: TGTGCCAGCAGCCTTAGGGCGCAACATGGCTACACCTTC. Protein product: CASSLRAQHGYTF. Looking up the rest from reference TRBV16 and TRBJ1-2 gives the full variable domain: GEEVAQTPKHLVRGEGQKAKLYCAPIKGHSYVFWYQQVLKNEFKFLISFQNENVFDETGMPKERFSAKCLPNSPCSLEIQATKLEDSAVYFCASSLRAQHGYTFGSGTRLTVV.